This paragraph reports one T cell receptor (beta chain). Its antigen is unidentified. The V gene lost 5 bases and the J gene lost 1 base, with 13 bases spanning the gap. Germline V gene data show CDR1 as SGHVS and CDR2 as FQNEAQ. The CDR3 is made up of 15 amino acids. The data stem from a study of identical twins. Whole-study findings and limits: Insertions were fewer in abundant cord blood beta clonotypes, whereas memory repertoires showed none of this pattern. Where out-of-frame alpha sequences were twin-shared, they showed excess low generation probability.

TCRdb reanalysed the 5' RACE reads using MiXCR and keeps one entry per CDR3 protein. The profile shows around 500,000 distinct CDR3 sequences, over 12% of them singletons. The data were also submitted as part of a second study, on yellow fever vaccine responses in identical twins.

The sequence was collected from a young woman in good health. J is TRBJ2-3 and V is TRBV7-8; D is unresolved. Sequencing was carried out using CD4+ T cells sorted from blood. The CDR3 DNA follows: TGTGCCAGCAGCCCCCGAGAGCTCCGCACAGATACGCAGTATTTT. This encodes CASSPRELRTDTQYF.